This entry features one T cell receptor (beta chain) sequence. Antigen specificity is unknown. Trimming removed 7 bases from V and 0 bases from J; junction bases left unmatched: 10. Germline V gives CDR1 SQVTM, CDR2 ANQGSEA. CDR3 length equals 17 residues. This specimen comes from a study of cytomegalovirus exposure and HLA in healthy donors. Study summary: Of about 390 genotyped donors, more than 65% grouped in the Caucasian-associated ancestry cluster. Study results and caveats: A later look showed TCR association rates differing by HLA locus, highest for DRB1 and lowest for HLA-C. A later analysis linked a missense variant in DCLRE1C to the trimming of TCR beta V and J genes. For most TCR sequences rarity was the rule, although some public TCRs occurred in many donors.

A multiplex PCR was run with 60 Vbeta primers and 13 Jbeta primers. TCRdb keeps only in-frame clones here, not all; method: immunoSEQ multiplex PCR. The record lists approximately 72,000 clones, of which the ten most abundant hold approximately 2.7%. This sequence joins TRBV29-1 and TRBJ2-7; the match to TRBD2 covers 15 bases. The sequence was obtained from a man between 40 and 49 years old in good health and CMV-seronegative. The sample was PBMCs. Written as DNA, the CDR3 is TGCAGCGCCGGGGGACTAGCGGGGGGCAAAATCTCCTACGAGCAGTACTTC. Translation: CSAGGLAGGKISYEQYF.